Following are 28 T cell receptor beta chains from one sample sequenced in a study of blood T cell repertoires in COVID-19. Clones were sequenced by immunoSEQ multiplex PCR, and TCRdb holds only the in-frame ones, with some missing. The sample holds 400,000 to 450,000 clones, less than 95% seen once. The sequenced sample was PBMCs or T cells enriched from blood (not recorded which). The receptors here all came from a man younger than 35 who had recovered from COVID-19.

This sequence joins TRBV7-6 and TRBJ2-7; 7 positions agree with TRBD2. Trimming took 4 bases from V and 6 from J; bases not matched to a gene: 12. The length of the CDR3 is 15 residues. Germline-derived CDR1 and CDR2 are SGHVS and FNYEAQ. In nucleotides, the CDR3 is TGTGCCAGCAGCTCAGAGGGCGGGAGCGCCTTCGAGCAGTACTTC. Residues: CASSSEGGSAFEQYF.

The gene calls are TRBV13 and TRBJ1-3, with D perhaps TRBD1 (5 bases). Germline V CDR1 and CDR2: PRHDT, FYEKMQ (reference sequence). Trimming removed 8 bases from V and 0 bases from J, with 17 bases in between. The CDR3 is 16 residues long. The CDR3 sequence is CASPRGGVLSGNTIYF. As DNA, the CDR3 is TGTGCCAGCCCACGGGGGGGAGTCCTCTCTGGAAACACCATATATTTT.

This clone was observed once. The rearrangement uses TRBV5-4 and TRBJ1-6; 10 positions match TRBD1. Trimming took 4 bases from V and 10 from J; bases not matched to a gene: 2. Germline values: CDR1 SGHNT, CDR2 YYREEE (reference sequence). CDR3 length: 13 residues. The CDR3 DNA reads TGTGCCAGCAGCCGGGACAGGGGATCACCCCTCCACTTT. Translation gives CASSRDRGSPLHF.

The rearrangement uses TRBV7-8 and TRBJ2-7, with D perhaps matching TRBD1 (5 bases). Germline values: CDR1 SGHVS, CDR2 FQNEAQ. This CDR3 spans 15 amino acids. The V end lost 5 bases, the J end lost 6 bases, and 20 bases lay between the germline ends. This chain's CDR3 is CASSVDTGEVFEQYF. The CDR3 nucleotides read TGTGCCAGCAGCGTAGATACAGGCGAGGTTTTCGAGCAGTACTTC.

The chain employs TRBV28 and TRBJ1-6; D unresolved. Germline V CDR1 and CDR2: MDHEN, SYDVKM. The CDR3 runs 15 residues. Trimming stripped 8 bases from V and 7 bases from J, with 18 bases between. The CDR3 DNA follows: TGTGCCAGCTGCGTAGGAACAGCCGGCAATTCACCCCTCCACTTT. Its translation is CASCVGTAGNSPLHF.

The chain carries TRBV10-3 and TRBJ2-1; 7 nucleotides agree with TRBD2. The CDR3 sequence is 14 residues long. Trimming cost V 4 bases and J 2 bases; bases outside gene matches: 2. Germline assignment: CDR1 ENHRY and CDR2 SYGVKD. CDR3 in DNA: TGTGCCATCAGTGTAGCGGGTGCCTACAATGAGCAGTTCTTC. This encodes CAISVAGAYNEQFF.

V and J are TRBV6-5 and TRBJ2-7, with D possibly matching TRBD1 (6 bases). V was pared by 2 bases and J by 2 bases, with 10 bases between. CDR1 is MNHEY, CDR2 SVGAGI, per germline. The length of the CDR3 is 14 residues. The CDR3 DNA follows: TGTGCCAGCAGTTACAACGACAGGACCTACGAGCAGTACTTC. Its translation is CASSYNDRTYEQYF.

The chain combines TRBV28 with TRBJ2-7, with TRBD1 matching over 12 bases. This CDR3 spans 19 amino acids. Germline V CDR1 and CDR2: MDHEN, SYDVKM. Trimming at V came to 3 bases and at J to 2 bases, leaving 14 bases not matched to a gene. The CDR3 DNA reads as TGTGCCAGCAGTTTCCGACCCGGGACAGGGGGCTCGAAGACCTACGAGCAGTACTTC. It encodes CASSFRPGTGGSKTYEQYF.

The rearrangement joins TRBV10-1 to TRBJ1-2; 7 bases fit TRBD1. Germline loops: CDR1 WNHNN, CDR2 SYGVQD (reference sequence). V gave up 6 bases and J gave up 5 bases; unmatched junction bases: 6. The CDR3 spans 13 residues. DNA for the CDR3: TGCGCCAGCAGATTACAGGGGTCATATGGCTACACCTTC. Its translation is CASRLQGSYGYTF.

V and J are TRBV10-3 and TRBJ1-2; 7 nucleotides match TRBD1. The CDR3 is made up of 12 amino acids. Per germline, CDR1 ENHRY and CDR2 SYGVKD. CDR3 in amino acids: CASGQTGERCTF. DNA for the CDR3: TGTGCTAGTGGACAAACAGGGGAGCGGTGCACCTTC.

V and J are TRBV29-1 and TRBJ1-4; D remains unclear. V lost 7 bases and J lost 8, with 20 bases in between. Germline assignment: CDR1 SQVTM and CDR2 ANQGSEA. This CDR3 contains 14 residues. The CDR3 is CSGGSGRQGEKLFF. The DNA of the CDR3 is TGCAGCGGAGGTTCTGGGAGGCAAGGCGAAAAACTGTTTTTT. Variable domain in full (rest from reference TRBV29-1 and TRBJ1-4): SAVISQKPSRDICQRGTSLTIQCQVDSQVTMMFWYRQQPGQSLTLIATANQGSEATYESGFVIDKFPISRPNLTFSTLTVSNMSPEDSSIYLCSGGSGRQGEKLFFGSGTQLSVL.

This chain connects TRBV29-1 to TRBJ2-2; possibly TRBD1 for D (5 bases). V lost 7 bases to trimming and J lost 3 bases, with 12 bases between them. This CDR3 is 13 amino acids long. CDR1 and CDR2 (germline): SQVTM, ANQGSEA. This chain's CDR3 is CSGGDSDTGELFF. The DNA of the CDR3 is TGCAGCGGGGGCGACTCGGACACCGGGGAGCTGTTTTTT.

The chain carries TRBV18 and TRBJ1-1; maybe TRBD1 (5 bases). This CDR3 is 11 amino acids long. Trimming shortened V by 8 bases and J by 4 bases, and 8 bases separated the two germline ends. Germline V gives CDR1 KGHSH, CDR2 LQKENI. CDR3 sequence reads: CASRGGTEAFF. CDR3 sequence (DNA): TGTGCCAGCCGGGGGGGCACTGAAGCTTTCTTT.

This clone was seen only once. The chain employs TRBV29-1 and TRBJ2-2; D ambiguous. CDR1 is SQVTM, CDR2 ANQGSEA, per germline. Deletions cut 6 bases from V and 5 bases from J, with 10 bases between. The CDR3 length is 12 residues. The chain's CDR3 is CSVPRSTGELFF. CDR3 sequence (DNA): TGCAGCGTCCCCAGGTCAACCGGGGAGCTGTTTTTT.

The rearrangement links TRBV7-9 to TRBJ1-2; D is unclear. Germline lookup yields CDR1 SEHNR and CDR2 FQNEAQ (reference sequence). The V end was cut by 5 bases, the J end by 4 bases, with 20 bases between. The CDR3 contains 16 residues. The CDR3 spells CASSPSGRARGYGYTF. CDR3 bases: TGTGCCAGCAGCCCGAGTGGGAGGGCACGGGGCTATGGCTACACCTTC.

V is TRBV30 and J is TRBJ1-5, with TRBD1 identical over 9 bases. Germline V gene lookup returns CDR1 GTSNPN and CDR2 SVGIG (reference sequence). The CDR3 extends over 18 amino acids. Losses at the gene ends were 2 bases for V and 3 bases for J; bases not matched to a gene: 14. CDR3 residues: CAWSSPTGGPKINQPQHF. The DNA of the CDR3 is TGTGCCTGGAGTTCGCCGACAGGGGGTCCCAAAATCAATCAGCCCCAGCATTTT.

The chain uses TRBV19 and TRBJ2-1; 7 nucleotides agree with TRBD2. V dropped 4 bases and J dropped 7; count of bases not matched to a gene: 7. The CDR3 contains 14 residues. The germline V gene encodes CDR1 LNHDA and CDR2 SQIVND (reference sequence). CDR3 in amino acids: CASSTTGTINEQFF. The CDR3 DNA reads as TGTGCCAGTAGTACAACCGGGACTATAAATGAGCAGTTCTTC.

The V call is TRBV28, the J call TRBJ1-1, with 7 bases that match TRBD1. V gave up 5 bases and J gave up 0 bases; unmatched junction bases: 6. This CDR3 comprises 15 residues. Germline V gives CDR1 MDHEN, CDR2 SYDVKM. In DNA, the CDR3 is TGTGCCAGCAGTGCTCCGGGACAGATGAACACTGAAGCTTTCTTT. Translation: CASSAPGQMNTEAFF.

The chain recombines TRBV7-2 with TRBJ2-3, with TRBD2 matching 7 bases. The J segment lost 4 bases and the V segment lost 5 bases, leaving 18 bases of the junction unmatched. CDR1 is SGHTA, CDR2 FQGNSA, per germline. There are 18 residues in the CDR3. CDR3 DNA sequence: TGTGCCAGCAGCCCCAGCGTGAGTAGCGGGTGGAGTTCAGATACGCAGTATTTT. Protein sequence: CASSPSVSSGWSSDTQYF.

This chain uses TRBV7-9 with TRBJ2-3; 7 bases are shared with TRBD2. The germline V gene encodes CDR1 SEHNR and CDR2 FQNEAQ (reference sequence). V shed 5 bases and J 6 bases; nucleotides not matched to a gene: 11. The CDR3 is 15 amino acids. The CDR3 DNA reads TGTGCCAGCAGCGCCCCGGGTTGGACTAGTGATACGCAGTATTTT. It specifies CASSAPGWTSDTQYF.

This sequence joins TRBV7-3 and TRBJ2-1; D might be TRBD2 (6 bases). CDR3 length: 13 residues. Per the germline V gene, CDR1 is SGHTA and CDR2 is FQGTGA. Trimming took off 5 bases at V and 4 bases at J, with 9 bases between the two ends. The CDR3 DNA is TGTGCCAGCAGCCTTAGCGGATACAATGAGCAGTTCTTC. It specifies CASSLSGYNEQFF.

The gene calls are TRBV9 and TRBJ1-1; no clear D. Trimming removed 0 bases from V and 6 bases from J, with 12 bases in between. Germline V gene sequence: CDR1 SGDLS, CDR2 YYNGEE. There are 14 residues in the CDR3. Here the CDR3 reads CASSVGGVVAEAFF. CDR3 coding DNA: TGTGCCAGCAGCGTAGGGGGAGTAGTGGCTGAAGCTTTCTTT. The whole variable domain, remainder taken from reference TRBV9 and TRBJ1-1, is DSGVTQTPKHLITATGQRVTLRCSPRSGDLSVYWYQQSLDQGLQFLIQYYNGEERAKGNILERFSAQQFPDLHSELNLSSLELGDSALYFCASSVGGVVAEAFFGQGTRLTVV.

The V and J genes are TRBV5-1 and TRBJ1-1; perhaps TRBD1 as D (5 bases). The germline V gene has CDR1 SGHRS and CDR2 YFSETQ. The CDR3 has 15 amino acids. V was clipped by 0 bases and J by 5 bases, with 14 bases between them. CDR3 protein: CASSLAERGGTEAFF. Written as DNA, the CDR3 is TGCGCCAGCAGCTTGGCCGAAAGGGGAGGGACTGAAGCTTTCTTT.

The CDR3 DNA is TGTGCCAGTAGTATACAGGGTAGTCCAACTAATGAAAAACTGTTTTTT. This translates into CASSIQGSPTNEKLFF. The chain combines TRBV19 with TRBJ1-4, with D possibly TRBD1 on 5 matching bases. V lost 2 bases, J lost 0 bases, and 10 bases lay in between. The CDR3 totals 16 residues. Germline V gene sequence: CDR1 LNHDA, CDR2 SQIVND (reference sequence).

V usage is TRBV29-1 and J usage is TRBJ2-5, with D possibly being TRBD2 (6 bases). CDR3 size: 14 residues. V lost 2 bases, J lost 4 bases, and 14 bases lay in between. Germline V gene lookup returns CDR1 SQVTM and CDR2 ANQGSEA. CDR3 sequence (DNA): TGCAGCGTTGAAAGGACGGGAGCTGGAGAGACCCAGTACTTC. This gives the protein CSVERTGAGETQYF.

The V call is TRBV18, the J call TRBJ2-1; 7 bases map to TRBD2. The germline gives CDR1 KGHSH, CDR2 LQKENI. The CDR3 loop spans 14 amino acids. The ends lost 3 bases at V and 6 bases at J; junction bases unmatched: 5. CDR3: CASSPGGSINEQFF. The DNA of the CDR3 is TGTGCCAGCTCACCCGGGGGGAGCATCAATGAGCAGTTCTTC.

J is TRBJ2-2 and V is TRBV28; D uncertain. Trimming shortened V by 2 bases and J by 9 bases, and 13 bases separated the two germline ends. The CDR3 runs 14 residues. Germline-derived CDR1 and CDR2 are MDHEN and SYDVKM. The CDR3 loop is CASSLPQLGRELFF. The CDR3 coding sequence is TGTGCCAGCAGTTTACCCCAACTGGGCCGGGAGCTGTTTTTT.

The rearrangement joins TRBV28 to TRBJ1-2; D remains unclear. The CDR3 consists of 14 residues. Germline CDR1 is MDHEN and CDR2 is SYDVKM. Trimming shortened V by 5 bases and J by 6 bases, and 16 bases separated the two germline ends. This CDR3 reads CASSPPVKRDGYTF. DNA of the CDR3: TGTGCCAGCAGTCCCCCGGTAAAGCGAGATGGCTACACCTTC.